The source of this TCR beta chain is a study of blood T cell repertoires in COVID-19. Sequencing used immunoSEQ multiplex PCR; TCRdb keeps in-frame clones, though not all of them. The sample includes roughly 380,000 clones, approximately 91% seen only once; the top ten take approximately 1%. The sample comprised PBMCs or T cells enriched from blood (not recorded which). This TCR was recovered from a woman between 25 and 40 years old who had been exposed to COVID-19.

DNA for the CDR3: TGCAGCGCCAACAGGGGCCGGGGCTACACCTTC. Its protein product is CSANRGRGYTF. The rearrangement links TRBV29-1 to TRBJ1-2; 7 nucleotides agree with TRBD1. The CDR3 spans 11 residues. The germline V gene encodes CDR1 SQVTM and CDR2 ANQGSEA. J gave up 8 bases and V 7 bases, and 7 bases lay outside the gene matches.